This TCR beta chain was identified during a study of CD4 T cells in relation to SARS-CoV-2 and coronaviruses. Whole-study findings and limits: Roughly 65% of donors had memory CD4+ clonotypes crossrecognizing SARS-CoV-2 and common cold coronavirus spike.

The unexposed donors gave CD4+ T cells in about 2010-2019, prior to COVID-19. The cells were cultured for 10 days before CD4+ T cells were isolated. Testing used SARS-CoV-2 S/N and four cold-coronavirus spikes on unexposed-donor CD4+ T cells, cells permitting. On days 3 and 7, cultures got half fresh IL-2 medium. The table came from immunoSEQ multiplex PCR; TCRdb's copy has only in-frame clones and leaves some out. The profile covers some 11,000 clones, with 74% appearing a single time and over 15% taken by the ten largest. The sample holds a few counts of this clone. Its antigen is as yet unknown. The material sequenced was CD4+ T cells from PBMCs, cultured in vitro. This TCR came from a human donor in good health.

CDR3 loop: CASSLTAGAVEQYF. CDR3 coding DNA: TGCGCCAGCAGCTTGACGGCGGGGGCGGTCGAGCAGTACTTC. V usage is TRBV5-1 and J usage is TRBJ2-7, with a weak D call TRBD2 (7 bases). The CDR3 spans 14 residues. V dropped 1 base and J dropped 6 bases, with 14 bases sitting between them. CDR1 and CDR2 from the germline V gene are SGHRS and YFSETQ.